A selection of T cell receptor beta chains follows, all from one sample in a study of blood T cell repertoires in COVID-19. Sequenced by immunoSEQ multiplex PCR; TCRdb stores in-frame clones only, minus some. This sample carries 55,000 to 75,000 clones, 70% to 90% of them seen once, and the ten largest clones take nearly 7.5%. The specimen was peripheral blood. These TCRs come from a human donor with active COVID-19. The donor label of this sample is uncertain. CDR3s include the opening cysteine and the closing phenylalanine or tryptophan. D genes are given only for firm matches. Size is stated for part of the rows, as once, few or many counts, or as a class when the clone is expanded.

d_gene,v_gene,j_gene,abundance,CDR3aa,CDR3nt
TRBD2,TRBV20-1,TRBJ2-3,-,CSASWASGGAATDTQYF,TGCAGTGCTAGTTGGGCTAGCGGGGGGGCCGCCACAGATACGCAGTATTTT
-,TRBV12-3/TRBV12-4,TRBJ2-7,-,CASRLQVSGEQYF,TGTGCCAGCAGGTTACAGGTGTCTGGGGAGCAGTACTTC
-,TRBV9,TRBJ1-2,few,CASSAYSLDGYTF,TGTGCCAGCAGCGCCTACAGTCTGGATGGCTACACCTTC
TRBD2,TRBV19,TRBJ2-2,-,CASSLLAGGTGELFF,TGTGCCAGTAGTTTACTAGCGGGAGGAACCGGGGAGCTGTTTTTT
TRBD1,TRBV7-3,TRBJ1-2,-,CASSSRGLAGYTF,TGTGCCAGCAGCTCCAGGGGGCTCGCGGGCTACACCTTC
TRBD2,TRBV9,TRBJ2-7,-,CASSLREFNRIVEQYF,TGTGCCAGCAGCTTGCGGGAGTTCAACAGAATAGTCGAGCAGTACTTC
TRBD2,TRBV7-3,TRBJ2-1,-,CASSSAGGGFNEQFF,TGTGCCAGCAGCTCAGCGGGAGGTGGATTCAATGAGCAGTTCTTC
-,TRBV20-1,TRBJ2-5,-,CSATGQETQYF,TGCAGTGCTACGGGCCAAGAGACCCAGTACTTC
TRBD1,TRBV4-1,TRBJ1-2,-,CASSQPDRDGGYTF,TGCGCCAGCAGCCAACCCGACAGGGATGGTGGCTACACCTTC
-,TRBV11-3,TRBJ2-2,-,CASSSGLRGGDYTGELFF,TGTGCCAGCAGCTCGGGGCTTCGAGGGGGGGATTACACCGGGGAGCTGTTTTTT
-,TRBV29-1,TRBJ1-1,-,CSARLTTGVNTEAFF,TGCAGCGCCAGGCTAACGACAGGAGTTAACACTGAAGCTTTCTTT
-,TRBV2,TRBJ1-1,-,CASSDEGSDTEAFF,TGTGCCAGCAGTGACGAGGGAAGTGACACTGAAGCTTTCTTT
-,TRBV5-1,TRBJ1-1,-,CASSLQGSTEAFF,TGCGCCAGCAGCTTGCAGGGCTCCACTGAAGCTTTCTTT
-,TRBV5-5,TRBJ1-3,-,CASSWGVTISGNTIYF,TGTGCCAGCAGCTGGGGGGTTACGATCTCTGGAAACACCATATATTTT
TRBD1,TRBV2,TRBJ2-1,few,CASSVRQGEQFF,TGTGCCAGCAGTGTACGACAGGGTGAGCAGTTCTTC
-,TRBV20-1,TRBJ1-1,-,CSASAKEAAFF,TGCAGTGCTAGTGCGAAAGAAGCGGCTTTCTTT
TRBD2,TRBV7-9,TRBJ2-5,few,CASSFPTSGETQYF,TGTGCCAGCAGCTTTCCGACTAGCGGGGAGACCCAGTACTTC
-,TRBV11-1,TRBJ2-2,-,CASSLAGGADTGELFF,TGTGCCAGCAGCTTAGCGGGTGGGGCGGACACCGGGGAGCTGTTTTTT
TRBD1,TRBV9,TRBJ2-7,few,CASSRGQAYEQYF,TGTGCCAGCAGCCGAGGACAGGCCTACGAGCAGTACTTC
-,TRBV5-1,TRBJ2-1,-,CASSVTGSPSYNEQFF,TGCGCCAGCAGCGTTACCGGGTCCCCATCCTACAATGAGCAGTTCTTC
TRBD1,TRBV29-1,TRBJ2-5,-,CSVPGQGTWETQYF,TGCAGCGTACCGGGACAGGGGACCTGGGAGACCCAGTACTTC
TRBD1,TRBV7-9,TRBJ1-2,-,CASSLSHRGEGYTF,TGTGCCAGCAGCTTAAGCCACAGGGGTGAAGGCTACACCTTC
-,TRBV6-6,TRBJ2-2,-,CASSYSRANTGELFF,TGTGCCAGCAGTTACTCCCGGGCGAACACCGGGGAGCTGTTTTTT
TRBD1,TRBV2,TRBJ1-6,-,CASSGPGQSNSPLHF,TGTGCCAGCAGTGGACCGGGACAGTCAAATTCACCCCTCCACTTT
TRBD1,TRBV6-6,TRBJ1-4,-,CASSLTGRELFF,TGTGCCAGCAGTTTGACAGGGCGGGAACTGTTTTTT
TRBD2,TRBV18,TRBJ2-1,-,CASSPSTSGSWNEQFF,TGTGCCAGCTCACCCTCGACTAGCGGGAGTTGGAATGAGCAGTTCTTC
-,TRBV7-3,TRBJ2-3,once,CASSIQRVADKQYF,TGTGCCAGCAGTATACAACGGGTGGCAGATAAGCAGTATTTT
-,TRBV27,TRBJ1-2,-,CAGTGSYTF,TGTGCCGGAACAGGGAGCTACACCTTC
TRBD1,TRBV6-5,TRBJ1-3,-,CASSRTGAGNTIYF,TGTGCCAGCAGCCGGACAGGGGCTGGAAACACCATATATTTT